Listed here are 29 T cell receptor beta chains from one sample, sequenced in a study of cytomegalovirus exposure and HLA in healthy donors. The PCR contained 60 Vbeta and 13 Jbeta primers. The data were produced by immunoSEQ multiplex PCR, yet TCRdb's version contains in-frame clones alone and is incomplete. This table holds 100,000 to 150,000 clones. The sample taken for sequencing was PBMCs. Every receptor here comes from a middle-aged woman in good health and CMV-seropositive.

The V call is TRBV19, the J call TRBJ2-7; possible D gene TRBD2, 6 bases. CDR3 length: 14 residues. Between the trimmed V and J ends, which lost 2 bases and 2 bases, there was a span of 10 bases. CDR1 and CDR2 from the germline V gene are LNHDA and SQIVND (reference sequence). The CDR3 protein is CASSILAGTYEQYF. CDR3 sequence (DNA): TGTGCCAGTAGTATATTGGCGGGGACCTACGAGCAGTACTTC.

This rearrangement joins TRBV6-1 to TRBJ1-1; possibly TRBD1 for D (5 bases). Trimming removed 2 bases from V and 1 base from J, with 14 bases in between. The CDR3 has 16 residues. Germline CDR1 reads MNHNS; CDR2 reads SASEGT. CDR3 sequence reads: CASSETTARSNTEAFF. CDR3 DNA sequence: TGTGCCAGCAGTGAAACGACAGCTCGTTCGAACACTGAAGCTTTCTTT.

Comment on this clone: Other DNA sequences from this sample encode an identical CDR3 as well. The chain employs TRBV28 and TRBJ2-3, with 8 bases that match TRBD2. Germline V gene data show CDR1 as MDHEN and CDR2 as SYDVKM. The CDR3 loop spans 14 amino acids. Losses at the gene ends were 7 bases for V and 2 bases for J; bases not matched to a gene: 5. The CDR3 loop is CASTVAGFTDTQYF. CDR3 DNA: TGTGCCAGCACGGTAGCGGGGTTCACAGATACGCAGTATTTT.

CDR3 loop: CSVEGQVKDEQYF. CDR3 sequence (DNA): TGCAGCGTTGAAGGGCAGGTTAAAGACGAGCAGTACTTC. V usage is TRBV29-1 and J usage is TRBJ2-7; D call uncertain. The V gene's germline CDR1 is SQVTM and CDR2 ANQGSEA. V lost 1 base to trimming and J lost 5 bases, with 12 bases between them. This CDR3 is built from 13 residues.

As regards this clone: Other DNA sequences within the sample encode an identical CDR3. The V and J genes are TRBV30 and TRBJ2-7; 14 nucleotides align to TRBD2. V shed 3 bases, J shed 0 bases, and the junction held 1 base outside the gene matches. The CDR3 has 15 amino acids. Germline CDR1 reads GTSNPN; CDR2 reads SVGIG (reference sequence). This CDR3 reads CAWSGTSGSSYEQYF. CDR3 sequence (DNA): TGTGCCTGGAGCGGGACTAGCGGGAGCTCCTACGAGCAGTACTTC.

The V call is TRBV6-5, the J call TRBJ2-5; 11 bases line up with TRBD2. The CDR3 length is 15 residues. Germline V gives CDR1 MNHEY, CDR2 SVGAGI. The junction had 6 bases not matched to a gene; V was cut back by 7 bases and J by 2 bases. The CDR3 protein is CASTGLAGAQETQYF. The CDR3 DNA reads TGTGCCAGCACCGGACTAGCGGGCGCTCAAGAGACCCAGTACTTC.

The chain joins TRBV7-2 to TRBJ2-1; TRBD2 aligns across 7 bases. The CDR3 runs to 13 residues. CDR1 is SGHTA, CDR2 FQGNSA, per germline. After removal of 4 bases from V and 4 bases from J, the junction contained 1 base not matched to a gene. The CDR3, as DNA: TGTGCCAGCAGCTGGACTAGGTACAATGAGCAGTTCTTC. Its translation is CASSWTRYNEQFF. Complete variable domain (other parts from reference TRBV7-2 and TRBJ2-1): GAGVSQSPSNKVTEKGKDVELRCDPISGHTALYWYRQSLGQGLEFLIYFQGNSAPDKSGLPSDRFSAERTGGSVSTLTIQRTQQEDSAVYLCASSWTRYNEQFFGPGTRLTVL.

The chain couples TRBV4-1 to TRBJ1-4, with TRBD1 matching 7 bases. Trimming cost V 4 bases and J 2 bases; bases outside gene matches: 13. The CDR3 totals 18 residues. Germline-derived CDR1 and CDR2 are MGHRA and YSYEKL. This CDR3 is CASSRLPLQGITNEKLFF. The CDR3 coding sequence is TGCGCCAGCAGCCGCCTACCCTTACAGGGGATCACTAATGAAAAACTGTTTTTT.

J is TRBJ1-1 and V is TRBV28; TRBD1 matches 7 bases. Unmatched junction bases numbered 7, after V lost 5 bases and J lost 1 base. CDR1 and CDR2 (germline): MDHEN, SYDVKM. The CDR3 contains 15 residues. This chain's CDR3 is CASSRFRTGNTEAFF. The CDR3 DNA sequence: TGTGCCAGCAGTCGATTTAGGACAGGGAACACTGAAGCTTTCTTT.

The V and J genes are TRBV28 and TRBJ1-6; 7 bases fit TRBD1. The trim removed 6 bases at V and 6 bases at J, leaving 8 bases unmatched. The CDR3 contains 15 residues. CDR1 MDHEN and CDR2 SYDVKM come from the germline V gene. The CDR3 loop is CASRPHQGGNSPLHF. CDR3 DNA: TGTGCCAGCAGGCCCCACCAGGGGGGTAATTCACCCCTCCACTTT.

V is TRBV27 and J is TRBJ2-1; perhaps TRBD2 as D (6 bases). Trimming shortened V by 7 bases and J by 2 bases, and 12 bases separated the two germline ends. Germline assignment: CDR1 MNHEY and CDR2 SMNVEV (reference sequence). The CDR3 consists of 14 residues. In DNA, the CDR3 is TGTGCCAGCACGCCGGGACTTCCCTACAATGAGCAGTTCTTC. As protein: CASTPGLPYNEQFF.

The CDR3 reads CSVLPSGVGDTQYF. CDR3 bases: TGCAGCGTGCTCCCTAGCGGAGTGGGAGATACGCAGTATTTT. The chain combines TRBV29-1 with TRBJ2-3; 7 bases agree with TRBD2. CDR3 length: 14 amino acids. Trimming took 6 bases from V and 5 from J; bases not matched to a gene: 11. From germline, CDR1 is SQVTM and CDR2 ANQGSEA.

V is TRBV7-6 and J is TRBJ2-1, with a possible D match to TRBD2 (5 bases). In germline, CDR1 is SGHVS, CDR2 FNYEAQ. There are 14 residues in the CDR3. Trimming took 0 bases from V and 7 from J, leaving 10 bases between them. CDR3 amino acids: CASSLAASKNEQFF. In DNA form, the CDR3 reads TGTGCCAGCAGCTTAGCGGCTAGCAAGAATGAGCAGTTCTTC.

The chain recombines TRBV6-5 with TRBJ2-2; 7 nucleotides align to TRBD1. The junction had 3 bases not matched to a gene; V was cut back by 7 bases and J by 4 bases. The CDR3 spans 13 residues. Germline CDR1 MNHEY, CDR2 SVGAGI. The CDR3 region has the DNA TGTGCCAGCAAAAAGGGGGCCACCGGGGAGCTGTTTTTT. It codes for CASKKGATGELFF.

The chain recombines TRBV4-2 with TRBJ2-2, with D perhaps matching TRBD2 (6 bases). Germline loops: CDR1 LGHNA, CDR2 YNFKEQ. Trimming took 2 bases from V and 4 from J, leaving 14 bases between them. This CDR3 is built from 16 residues. The CDR3 here is CASSQTIGGSTGELFF. The CDR3 nucleotides read TGTGCCAGCAGCCAAACTATCGGGGGTAGCACCGGGGAGCTGTTTTTT.

This rearrangement joins TRBV7-9 to TRBJ2-1; TRBD2 agrees at 10 bases. Germline V lookup: CDR1 SEHNR, CDR2 FQNEAQ (reference sequence). The J segment lost 8 bases and the V segment lost 4 bases, leaving 14 bases of the junction unmatched. The CDR3 contains 17 residues. The DNA for the CDR3 is TGTGCCAGCAGCTCTCCCGGACTAGCGGTCAGACGTGATGAGCAGTTCTTC. Protein product: CASSSPGLAVRRDEQFF.

The chain couples TRBV19 to TRBJ2-3; D uncertain. The CDR3 loop spans 15 amino acids. From germline, CDR1 is LNHDA and CDR2 SQIVND (reference sequence). With 0 bases removed from V and 1 base from J, the gap between germline ends came to 8 bases. In DNA form, the CDR3 reads TGTGCCAGTAGTATAGAGCGGAGCCGCACAGATACGCAGTATTTT. Translation gives CASSIERSRTDTQYF.

The V gene is TRBV28, the J gene TRBJ1-2, with D perhaps matching TRBD1 (5 bases). The length of the CDR3 is 14 residues. From germline, CDR1 is MDHEN and CDR2 SYDVKM. The germline V and J ends were trimmed by 3 bases and 8 bases, with 16 bases remaining between them. CDR3 sequence (DNA): TGTGCCAGCAGTTTCGACAGTTTCGGCGGAGGCTACACCTTC. Protein: CASSFDSFGGGYTF.

The chain links TRBV27 to TRBJ2-3, with a tentative D call TRBD2 (6 bases). The CDR3 runs to 14 residues. Germline CDR1 reads MNHEY; CDR2 reads SMNVEV (reference sequence). V was pared by 3 bases and J by 0 bases, with 7 bases between. The CDR3 spells CASSFSGSTDTQYF. DNA for the CDR3: TGTGCCAGCAGTTTCAGCGGGAGCACAGATACGCAGTATTTT.

The V call is TRBV21-1, the J call TRBJ2-2; the table's D call, TRBD1, was not checked against the DNA. TRBV21-1 is assigned pseudogene status. The CDR3 has 14 amino acids. The CDR3 DNA is TGTGCCAGCACCTCGGGACAGGGAACCGGGGAGCTGTTTTTT. This encodes CASTSGQGTGELFF.

CDR3 sequence (DNA): TGTGCCAGCAGCCAAAGGGGGCAGGGAGATTTCTATGGCTACACCTTC. Translated: CASSQRGQGDFYGYTF. The rearrangement joins TRBV7-2 to TRBJ1-2; 7 bases are shared with TRBD1. V dropped 5 bases and J dropped 4; count of bases not matched to a gene: 13. The CDR3 extends over 16 amino acids. Germline values: CDR1 SGHTA, CDR2 FQGNSA.

The chain has TRBV7-9 and TRBJ2-7; D is unresolved. The CDR3 runs to 12 residues. Trimming shortened V by 4 bases and J by 3 bases, and 7 bases separated the two germline ends. CDR1 is SEHNR, CDR2 FQNEAQ, per germline (reference sequence). In DNA form, the CDR3 reads TGTGCCAGCAGCTCCCAGGTCTACGAGCAGTACTTC. It encodes CASSSQVYEQYF.

V usage is TRBV7-3 and J usage is TRBJ2-7, with 8 bases matching TRBD1. Trimming cost V 3 bases and J 5 bases; bases outside gene matches: 9. Germline CDR1 is SGHTA and CDR2 is FQGTGA. The CDR3 contains 15 residues. The CDR3 nucleotides are TGTGCCAGCAGCTTTTTGGGGTCAGGGGGCCACGAGCAGTACTTC. Encoded protein: CASSFLGSGGHEQYF.

The chain carries TRBV6-1 and TRBJ1-5; 11 bases match TRBD1. CDR3 length: 13 amino acids. Per the germline V gene, CDR1 is MNHNS and CDR2 is SASEGT. V shed 6 bases and J 6 bases; nucleotides not matched to a gene: 1. The CDR3 spells CASRGTGGQPQHF. CDR3 DNA sequence: TGTGCCAGCAGAGGGACAGGGGGTCAGCCCCAGCATTTT.

The rearrangement links TRBV7-9 to TRBJ2-1; 9 bases map to TRBD2. Losses at the gene ends were 3 bases for V and 7 bases for J; bases not matched to a gene: 10. The CDR3 totals 16 residues. Looked up from germline, CDR1 is SEHNR and CDR2 is FQNEAQ (reference sequence). The CDR3 sequence: CASSFGSGSEKNEQFF. In DNA, the CDR3 is TGTGCCAGCAGCTTCGGTAGCGGGAGCGAAAAGAATGAGCAGTTCTTC.

The rearrangement joins TRBV5-6 to TRBJ2-3, with TRBD1 matching 7 bases. The CDR3 has 18 amino acids. V was clipped by 9 bases and J by 6 bases; unmatched bases: 25. CDR1 SGHDT and CDR2 YYEEEE come from the germline V gene. The CDR3, as DNA: TGTGCCACCGAGCCCAGGGACAGAGGTCCTCATGGTGGGGATACGCAGTATTTT. Its protein is CATEPRDRGPHGGDTQYF.

The chain has TRBV7-2 and TRBJ2-1; 10 nucleotides agree with TRBD2. Trimming took 7 bases from V and 5 from J; bases not matched to a gene: 8. Germline CDR1 is SGHTA and CDR2 is FQGNSA. This CDR3 is built from 15 residues. CDR3: CASITTSGFDNEQFF. DNA for the CDR3: TGTGCCAGCATCACGACTAGCGGGTTCGACAATGAGCAGTTCTTC.

This CDR3 is CAISASITGDTQYF. The CDR3 coding sequence is TGTGCCATCAGTGCCTCTATTACTGGAGATACGCAGTATTTT. V is TRBV10-3 and J is TRBJ2-3; D gene unclear. Germline CDR1 ENHRY, CDR2 SYGVKD. V lost 4 bases and J lost 5, with 13 bases in between. This CDR3 is 14 amino acids long.

The chain carries TRBV11-2 and TRBJ1-2; 7 bases are shared with TRBD1. Losses at the gene ends were 0 bases for V and 0 bases for J; bases not matched to a gene: 1. This CDR3 has 15 amino acids. The germline CDR1 and CDR2 sequences are SGHAT and FQNNGV. CDR3 region: CASSLDGTANYGYTF. DNA for the CDR3: TGTGCCAGCAGCTTAGATGGGACAGCTAACTATGGCTACACCTTC.